Given below is one T cell receptor beta chain in context. Its cognate antigen is unknown. Method: immunoSEQ multiplex PCR; TCRdb's copy keeps in-frame clones and lacks some. The profile shows about 89,000 clones, approximately 82% of them singletons. The CDR3 contains 14 residues. Germline trimming cut 0 bases from V and 7 bases from J; bases unmatched to any gene: 2. The germline V gene has CDR1 SGHKS and CDR2 YYEKEE (reference sequence). This sample was included in a study of cytotoxic CD8 clonotypes in ibrutinib-treated CLL. Study overall: Responses: approximately 25 partial, 2 complete; after median approximately 67 months, around 14 stayed remitted, around twelve progressed. There were, on average, about 250,000 productive templates and 94,082 productive rearrangements per sample.

Whole-study results and caveats: Ibrutinib response saw clonality rise, and progression saw it return toward baseline.

The TCR comes from a human donor with chronic lymphocytic leukemia. Material: PBMCs, obtained after 12 months of ibrutinib treatment. This chain joins TRBV5-5 and TRBJ1-2; 11 bases are a match to TRBD1. The CDR3 here is CASSLAGQGVGYTF. The CDR3 DNA is TGTGCCAGCAGCTTGGCGGGACAGGGGGTTGGCTACACCTTC.